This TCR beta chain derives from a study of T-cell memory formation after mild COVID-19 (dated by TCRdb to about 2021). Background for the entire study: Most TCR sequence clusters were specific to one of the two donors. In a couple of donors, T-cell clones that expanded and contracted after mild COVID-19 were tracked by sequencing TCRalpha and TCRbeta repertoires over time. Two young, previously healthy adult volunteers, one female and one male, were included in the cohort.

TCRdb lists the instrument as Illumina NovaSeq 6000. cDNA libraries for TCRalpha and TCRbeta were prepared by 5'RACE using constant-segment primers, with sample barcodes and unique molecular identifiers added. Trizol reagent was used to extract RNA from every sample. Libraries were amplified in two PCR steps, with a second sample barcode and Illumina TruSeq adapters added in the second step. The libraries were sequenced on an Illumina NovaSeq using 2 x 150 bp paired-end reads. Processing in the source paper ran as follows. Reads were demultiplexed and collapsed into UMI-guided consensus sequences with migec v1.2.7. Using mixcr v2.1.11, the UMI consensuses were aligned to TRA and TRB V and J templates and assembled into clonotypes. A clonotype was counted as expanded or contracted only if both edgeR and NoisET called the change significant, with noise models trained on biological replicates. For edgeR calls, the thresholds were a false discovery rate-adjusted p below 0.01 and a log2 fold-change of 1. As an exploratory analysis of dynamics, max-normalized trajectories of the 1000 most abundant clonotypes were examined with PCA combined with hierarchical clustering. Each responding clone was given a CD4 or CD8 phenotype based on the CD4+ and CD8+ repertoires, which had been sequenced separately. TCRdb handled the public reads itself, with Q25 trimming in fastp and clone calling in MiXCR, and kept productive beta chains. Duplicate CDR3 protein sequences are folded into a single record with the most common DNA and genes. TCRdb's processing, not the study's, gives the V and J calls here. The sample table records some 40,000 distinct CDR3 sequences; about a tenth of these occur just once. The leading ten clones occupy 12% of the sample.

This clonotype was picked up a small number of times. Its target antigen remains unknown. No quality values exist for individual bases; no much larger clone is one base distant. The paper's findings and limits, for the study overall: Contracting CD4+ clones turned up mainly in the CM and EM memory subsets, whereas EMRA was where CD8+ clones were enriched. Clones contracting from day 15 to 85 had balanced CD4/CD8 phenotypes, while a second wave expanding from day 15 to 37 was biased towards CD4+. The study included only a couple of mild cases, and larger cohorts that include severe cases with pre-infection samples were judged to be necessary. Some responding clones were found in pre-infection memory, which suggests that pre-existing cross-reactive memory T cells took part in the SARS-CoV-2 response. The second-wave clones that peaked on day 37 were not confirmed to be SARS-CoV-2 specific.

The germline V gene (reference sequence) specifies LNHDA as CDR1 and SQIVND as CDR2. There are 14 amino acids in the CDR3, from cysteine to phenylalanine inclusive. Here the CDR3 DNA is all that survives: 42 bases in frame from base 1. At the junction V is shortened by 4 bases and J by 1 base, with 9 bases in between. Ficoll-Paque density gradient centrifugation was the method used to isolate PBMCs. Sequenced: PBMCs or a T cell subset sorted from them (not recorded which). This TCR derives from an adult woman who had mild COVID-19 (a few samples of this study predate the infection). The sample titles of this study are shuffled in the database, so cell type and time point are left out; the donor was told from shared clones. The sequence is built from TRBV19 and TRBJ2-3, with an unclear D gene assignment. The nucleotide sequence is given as TGTGCCAGTAGTAGCCTGCTGGGCACAGATACGCAGTATTTT. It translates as CASSSLLGTDTQYF.